The 31 T cell receptor beta chains listed next were all sequenced from one sample in a study of blood T cell repertoires in COVID-19. TCRdb's copy holds only in-frame clones and misses some; the assay was immunoSEQ multiplex PCR. The table includes some 130,000 clones, approximately 81% detected once. Material: peripheral blood. All receptors come from a woman in her twenties or thirties who had recovered from COVID-19.

This chain's CDR3 is CASSLDPSSYEQYF. As DNA, the CDR3 is TGTGCCAGCAGCTTAGATCCTAGCAGCTACGAGCAGTACTTC. The chain carries TRBV11-2 and TRBJ2-7; possible D gene TRBD2, 5 bases. The CDR3 sequence is 14 residues long. Trimming stripped 0 bases from V and 3 bases from J, with 9 bases between. From germline, CDR1 is SGHAT and CDR2 FQNNGV.

The rearrangement joins TRBV5-1 to TRBJ1-1; D possibly corresponds to TRBD1 (6 bases). In germline, CDR1 is SGHRS, CDR2 YFSETQ. The CDR3 has 13 amino acids. V lost 5 bases and J lost 5, with 13 bases in between. In DNA, the CDR3 is TGCGCCAGCAGTTGGACAGCAAGTACTGAAGCTTTCTTT. It is translated as CASSWTASTEAFF.

V is TRBV2 and J is TRBJ2-3, with TRBD1 matching 10 bases. Germline V lookup: CDR1 SNHLY, CDR2 FYNNEI. This CDR3 contains 14 residues. V was pared by 4 bases and J by 2 bases, with 0 bases of the junction left unmatched. CDR3 in amino acids: CASSGQGATDTQYF. The CDR3 DNA is TGTGCCAGCAGTGGACAGGGGGCCACAGATACGCAGTATTTT.

The V call is TRBV5-5, the J call TRBJ2-3, with D possibly matching TRBD2 (6 bases). The CDR3 spans 14 residues. Germline CDR1 and CDR2: SGHKS and YYEKEE (reference sequence). Trimming cost V 4 bases and J 0 bases, with 9 bases left between them. CDR3 nucleotide sequence: TGTGCCAGCAGCCCGACTAGGAGCACAGATACGCAGTATTTT. Translation gives CASSPTRSTDTQYF.

This clone was found once. V and J are TRBV30 and TRBJ1-3; the D gene is possibly TRBD1 (6 bases). There are 15 residues in the CDR3. V lost 6 bases and J lost 0, with 15 bases in between. CDR1 is GTSNPN and CDR2 is SVGIG in the germline V gene (reference sequence). As DNA, the CDR3 is TGTGCCTGCCCCGGGGGGCAGAGCTCTGGAAACACCATATATTTT. Residues: CACPGGQSSGNTIYF.

This chain connects TRBV18 to TRBJ2-6, with TRBD2 as a possible D gene (5 bases). The CDR3 covers 16 residues. V gave up 4 bases and J gave up 2 bases, with 12 bases separating them. Germline CDR1 and CDR2: KGHSH and LQKENI. CDR3 DNA: TGTGCCAGCTCACAGAGGGTAACTGCTGGGGCCAACGTCCTGACTTTC. This encodes CASSQRVTAGANVLTF.

The chain carries TRBV25-1 and TRBJ2-7; TRBD2 matches 10 bases. This CDR3 comprises 13 residues. The germline V gene encodes CDR1 MGHDK and CDR2 SYGVNS. V lost 5 bases and J lost 5; bases outside the gene matches: 3. The CDR3 DNA is TGTGCCAGCAGTCCAGGGACTAGCGACGAGCAGTACTTC. Translating gives CASSPGTSDEQYF.

The rearrangement joins TRBV11-2 to TRBJ2-5; D uncertain. V lost 3 bases, J lost 4 bases, and 3 bases lay in between. CDR3 size: 11 residues. Germline CDR1 is SGHAT and CDR2 is FQNNGV. Here the CDR3 reads CASSFRETQYF. The CDR3 DNA follows: TGTGCCAGCAGCTTCAGAGAGACCCAGTACTTC.

The rearrangement links TRBV5-1 to TRBJ2-3, with 11 bases fitting TRBD2. Germline values: CDR1 SGHRS, CDR2 YFSETQ. V was pared by 4 bases and J by 5 bases, with 6 bases of the junction left unmatched. The length of the CDR3 is 15 residues. The CDR3: CASSATGTSGDTQYF. In nucleotides, the CDR3 is TGCGCCAGCAGCGCCACCGGGACTAGCGGAGATACGCAGTATTTT.

The chain is built from TRBV20-1 and TRBJ2-3, with TRBD1 matching 9 bases. CDR3 length: 14 amino acids. Germline CDR1 and CDR2: DFQATT and SNEGSKA (reference sequence). V trimming: 3 bases; J trimming: 5 bases; junction bases outside the gene matches: 6. CDR3 sequence: CSASVQGAVDTQYF. CDR3 coding DNA: TGCAGTGCTAGTGTACAGGGGGCCGTAGATACGCAGTATTTT.

The J gene is TRBJ2-7, the V gene TRBV27; 7 nucleotides align to TRBD1. V lost 3 bases, J lost 2 bases, and 31 bases stayed unmatched. CDR1 is MNHEY, CDR2 SMNVEV, per germline (reference sequence). The CDR3 extends over 23 amino acids. CDR3 sequence: CASSFRGGPRNISVPGAPYEQYF. The CDR3 coding sequence is TGTGCCAGCAGTTTTAGAGGGGGCCCGCGAAACATATCCGTGCCAGGGGCCCCCTACGAGCAGTACTTC.

The chain joins TRBV5-1 to TRBJ1-2; maybe TRBD1 (6 bases). The V gene's germline CDR1 is SGHRS and CDR2 YFSETQ. V was pared by 2 bases and J by 4 bases, with 12 bases between. The CDR3 totals 14 residues. In DNA, the CDR3 is TGCGCCAGCAGCTTAGAACAGGGTACCTATGGCTACACCTTC. This encodes CASSLEQGTYGYTF. The full variable domain, in which reference TRBV5-1 and TRBJ1-2 provide the parts outside the CDR3, is KAGVTQTPRYLIKTRGQQVTLSCSPISGHRSVSWYQQTPGQGLQFLFEYFSETQRNKGNFPGRFSGRQFSNSRSEMNVSTLELGDSALYLCASSLEQGTYGYTFGSGTRLTVV.

This chain connects TRBV27 to TRBJ1-2; TRBD1 agrees at 10 bases. The germline CDR1 and CDR2 sequences are MNHEY and SMNVEV (reference sequence). V dropped 2 bases and J dropped 8; count of bases not matched to a gene: 14. The length of the CDR3 is 17 residues. The CDR3 is CASSLRSTPGTGEGYTF. Written as DNA, the CDR3 is TGTGCCAGCAGTTTACGTAGTACCCCCGGGACAGGGGAAGGCTACACCTTC.

The chain couples TRBV2 to TRBJ2-2, with 8 bases identical to TRBD1. Trimming cost V 5 bases and J 3 bases; bases outside gene matches: 5. Germline CDR1 and CDR2: SNHLY and FYNNEI. The CDR3 runs to 15 residues. CDR3 coding DNA: TGTGCCAGCAGTATCGACAGGGGCTACACCGGGGAGCTGTTTTTT. Translating gives CASSIDRGYTGELFF. Combining the CDR3 with reference TRBV2 and TRBJ2-2 gives the whole variable domain EPEVTQTPSHQVTQMGQEVILRCVPISNHLYFYWYRQILGQKVEFLVSFYNNEISEKSEIFDDQFSVERPDGSNFTLKIRSTKLEDSAMYFCASSIDRGYTGELFFGEGSRLTVL.

The chain has TRBV11-2 and TRBJ2-7; maybe TRBD2 (6 bases). Germline CDR1 reads SGHAT; CDR2 reads FQNNGV. The germline V and J ends were trimmed by 5 bases and 7 bases, with 21 bases remaining between them. The CDR3 sequence is 15 residues long. The CDR3 protein is CASSHASIPGREQYF. CDR3 nucleotides: TGTGCCAGCAGCCACGCGTCAATCCCGGGGAGGGAGCAGTACTTC. The full variable domain, completed using reference TRBV11-2 and TRBJ2-7, is EAGVAQSPRYKIIEKRQSVAFWCNPISGHATLYWYQQILGQGPKLLIQFQNNGVVDDSQLPKDRFSAERLKGVDSTLKIQPAKLEDSAVYLCASSHASIPGREQYFGPGTRLTVT.

The V and J genes are TRBV5-4 and TRBJ2-1; TRBD2 aligns across 14 bases. The CDR3 runs to 16 residues. Per germline, CDR1 SGHNT and CDR2 YYREEE (reference sequence). V dropped 4 bases and J dropped 7; count of bases not matched to a gene: 7. CDR3 sequence reads: CASSEPGTSGRNEQFF. CDR3 coding DNA: TGTGCCAGCAGCGAGCCCGGGACTAGCGGGAGAAATGAGCAGTTCTTC.

This chain uses TRBV5-1 with TRBJ2-3; 11 bases agree with TRBD2. This CDR3 has 14 residues. Germline V gives CDR1 SGHRS, CDR2 YFSETQ. The trim removed 4 bases at V and 7 bases at J, leaving 5 bases unmatched. As DNA, the CDR3 is TGCGCCAGCAGCCAGACTAGCGGGGAGAATACGCAGTATTTT. Amino acids: CASSQTSGENTQYF.

This clone was seen just once. The rearrangement joins TRBV19 to TRBJ1-1; 7 bases map to TRBD1. Germline trimming cut 6 bases from V and 1 base from J; bases unmatched to any gene: 5. The CDR3 contains 14 residues. CDR1 is LNHDA and CDR2 is SQIVND in the germline V gene (reference sequence). The CDR3 spells CASRKGQPNTEAFF. The CDR3 bases are TGTGCCAGTAGAAAGGGACAGCCGAACACTGAAGCTTTCTTT.

The V gene is TRBV18, the J gene TRBJ2-7; D is uncertain. V dropped 6 bases and J dropped 0 bases, with 9 bases sitting between them. The germline V gene encodes CDR1 KGHSH and CDR2 LQKENI. The CDR3 totals 13 residues. The CDR3 DNA follows: TGTGCCAGCTCTTCCGATAGCTCCTACGAGCAGTACTTC. Encoded protein: CASSSDSSYEQYF.

The gene calls are TRBV9 and TRBJ1-5; 8 positions match TRBD1. V lost 3 bases and J lost 4; bases outside the gene matches: 3. From germline, CDR1 is SGDLS and CDR2 YYNGEE. The CDR3 contains 14 residues. This CDR3 reads CASSADRGNQPQHF. DNA of the CDR3: TGTGCCAGCAGCGCCGACAGGGGTAATCAGCCCCAGCATTTT. The variable domain in full, completed from reference TRBV9 and TRBJ1-5, reads DSGVTQTPKHLITATGQRVTLRCSPRSGDLSVYWYQQSLDQGLQFLIQYYNGEERAKGNILERFSAQQFPDLHSELNLSSLELGDSALYFCASSADRGNQPQHFGDGTRLSIL.

V and J are TRBV2 and TRBJ1-2; 7 bases align to TRBD1. Per germline, CDR1 SNHLY and CDR2 FYNNEI. The V segment lost 6 bases and the J segment 0 bases; nucleotides outside the gene matches: 7. The CDR3 is 15 residues long. The CDR3 nucleotides are TGTGCCAGCAGAGCCCGGGACAGTTCTAACTATGGCTACACCTTC. Translating it yields CASRARDSSNYGYTF.

The genes are TRBV11-2 and TRBJ2-2, with TRBD2 matching 7 bases. The length of the CDR3 is 15 residues. Germline V gives CDR1 SGHAT, CDR2 FQNNGV. The V segment lost 3 bases and the J segment 5 bases; nucleotides outside the gene matches: 6. CDR3 nucleotide sequence: TGTGCCAGCAGCTTCACGGGGGGATGGACCGGGGAGCTGTTTTTT. This codes for CASSFTGGWTGELFF.

This rearrangement joins TRBV6-5 to TRBJ1-1; TRBD1 might be the D (5 bases). The CDR3 runs 13 residues. Trimming removed 9 bases at V and 5 bases at J, with 16 bases between. The germline V gene has CDR1 MNHEY and CDR2 SVGAGI. The CDR3 coding sequence is TGTGCCAGTCCGGGGGGGTTTGGAACTGAAGCTTTCTTT. Translation: CASPGGFGTEAFF.

This clone has just a few counts. J is TRBJ1-1 and V is TRBV6-2 or TRBV6-3; perhaps TRBD1 as D (5 bases). V lost 5 bases to trimming and J lost 4 bases, with 17 bases between them. The germline CDR1 and CDR2 sequences are MNHEY and SVGEGT. CDR3 length: 15 amino acids. Written as DNA, the CDR3 is TGTGCCAGCAGTGACCCTCGGGGGGGAGGCACTGAAGCTTTCTTT. As protein: CASSDPRGGGTEAFF.

V is TRBV2 and J is TRBJ2-3; 9 nucleotides match TRBD2. The CDR3 consists of 14 residues. Germline V gives CDR1 SNHLY, CDR2 FYNNEI. V lost 6 bases and J lost 6; bases outside the gene matches: 7. The CDR3 is CASRTAGGPDTQYF. The CDR3 nucleotides are TGTGCCAGCAGGACCGCGGGGGGGCCTGATACGCAGTATTTT. Full variable domain (rest looked up from reference TRBV2 and TRBJ2-3): EPEVTQTPSHQVTQMGQEVILRCVPISNHLYFYWYRQILGQKVEFLVSFYNNEISEKSEIFDDQFSVERPDGSNFTLKIRSTKLEDSAMYFCASRTAGGPDTQYFGPGTRLTVL.

The gene calls are TRBV5-1 and TRBJ2-2; D remains ambiguous. The CDR3 spans 14 residues. V lost 1 base and J 2 bases, leaving 6 bases between the germline ends. Germline values: CDR1 SGHRS, CDR2 YFSETQ. The CDR3 nucleotides read TGCGCCAGCAGCTTGTATCTTAACACCGGGGAGCTGTTTTTT. It encodes CASSLYLNTGELFF.

For the CDR3, the DNA is TGCAGCGTTGGGGCCGGCGCTGAAGCTTTCTTT. It specifies CSVGAGAEAFF. The J gene is TRBJ1-1, the V gene TRBV29-1; D unclear. CDR1 is SQVTM, CDR2 ANQGSEA, per germline. This CDR3 contains 11 residues. The V end was cut by 4 bases, the J end by 6 bases, with 9 bases between.

The chain couples TRBV15 to TRBJ2-7; TRBD1 matches 9 bases. J gave up 0 bases and V 1 base, and 1 base lay outside the gene matches. CDR1 is LNHNV, CDR2 YYDKDF, per germline (reference sequence). The CDR3 length is 15 residues. CDR3 in amino acids: CATSRGTGDSYEQYF. The CDR3 bases are TGTGCCACCAGCAGAGGGACAGGGGACTCCTACGAGCAGTACTTC.

The V gene is TRBV28, the J gene TRBJ1-2; 9 bases are shared with TRBD1. Trimming cost V 5 bases and J 7 bases; bases outside gene matches: 11. The CDR3 runs to 15 residues. The V gene's germline CDR1 is MDHEN and CDR2 SYDVKM. The CDR3 region is CASSGTGSTPIGYTF. CDR3 nucleotide sequence: TGTGCCAGCAGTGGGACAGGGTCGACCCCGATTGGCTACACCTTC.

The chain joins TRBV12-3 or TRBV12-4 to TRBJ1-1; D remains unclear. The CDR3 sequence is 12 residues long. V was trimmed by 2 bases and J by 8 bases, leaving 9 bases between them. Here the CDR3 reads CASSLSLSEAFF. The CDR3 coding sequence is TGTGCCAGCAGTTTATCTCTATCCGAAGCTTTCTTT.

The rearrangement links TRBV13 to TRBJ2-7; 12 bases are a match to TRBD2. CDR3 length: 21 amino acids. Trimming cost V 2 bases and J 4 bases; bases outside gene matches: 21. Germline V gene data show CDR1 as PRHDT and CDR2 as FYEKMQ (reference sequence). Written as DNA, the CDR3 is TGTGCCAGCAGCTTAAGGCCGGGACTAGCGGGCGGCGGCCAAGTCCGATACGAGCAGTACTTC. Encoded protein: CASSLRPGLAGGGQVRYEQYF.